This entry lists 7 T cell receptor beta chains sequenced from one sample in a study of regulatory T cells in long-lasting Graves disease. The authors built TCR beta libraries using iRepertoire HTBI primers and Arm-PCR of CDR3 regions. TCRdb analysed the multiplex PCR reads with MiXCR anew, one entry per CDR3 protein. There are 360,000 or so distinct CDR3 sequences in the sample; roughly 25% occur only once, and around 30% lies in the top ten. Documented time point: persistent/refractory GD, antithyroid drugs over 5 years with positive TRAb. PBMCs provided the RNA from which the TCR library was made. The source material was peripheral blood mononuclear cells (PBMCs), sampled when the disease was refractory, from a patient treated with antithyroid drugs. Receptors were obtained from a middle-aged woman with Graves disease.

V and J are TRBV11-2 and TRBJ1-1; TRBD1 is a possible D gene (5 bases). CDR3 length: 19 amino acids. Germline values: CDR1 SGHAT, CDR2 FQNNGV. The germline V and J ends were trimmed by 5 bases and 1 base, with 26 bases remaining between them. The CDR3: CASSPSPGRGLFPNTEAFF. CDR3 DNA: TGTGCCAGCAGCCCTAGCCCCGGTAGGGGCCTCTTTCCGAACACTGAAGCTTTCTTT.

This clonotype was seen many times. This chain joins TRBV28 and TRBJ2-5, with 8 nucleotides matching TRBD1. V trimming: 3 bases; J trimming: 2 bases; junction bases outside the gene matches: 5. The CDR3 is 15 residues long. CDR1 and CDR2 from the germline V gene are MDHEN and SYDVKM. CDR3 in amino acids: CASSLDRAGQETQYF. CDR3 bases: TGTGCCAGCAGTTTGGACAGGGCTGGACAAGAGACCCAGTACTTC.

The sample holds many counts of this clonotype. The genes are TRBV28 and TRBJ2-7, with 10 bases fitting TRBD2. Germline V gene sequence: CDR1 MDHEN, CDR2 SYDVKM. After removal of 7 bases from V and 4 bases from J, the junction contained 4 bases not matched to a gene. The CDR3 sequence is 13 residues long. The CDR3: CASTPLAGYEQYF. The CDR3, as DNA: TGTGCCAGCACTCCACTAGCGGGGTACGAGCAGTACTTC.

This rearrangement joins TRBV7-2 to TRBJ1-6; D might be TRBD1 (5 bases). This CDR3 region has 14 residues. The V end was cut by 3 bases, the J end by 7 bases, with 10 bases between. Germline-derived CDR1 and CDR2 are SGHTA and FQGNSA. Written as DNA, the CDR3 is TGTGCCAGCAGCTTGGACAAACGGAATTCACCCCTCCACTTT. Residues: CASSLDKRNSPLHF.

DNA of the CDR3: TGTGCCAGCAGCTGGACGAAGAGCTCCTATAATTCACCCCTCCACTTT. It is translated as CASSWTKSSYNSPLHF. This chain links TRBV2 with TRBJ1-6, with unresolved D. Germline lookup yields CDR1 SNHLY and CDR2 FYNNEI. CDR3 size: 16 residues. Trimming removed 6 bases from V and 0 bases from J, with 12 bases in between.

This clonotype was observed a handful of times. The chain carries TRBV10-3 and TRBJ2-3, with D maybe TRBD2 (5 bases). The germline CDR1 and CDR2 sequences are ENHRY and SYGVKD. This CDR3 is built from 15 residues. V gave up 0 bases and J gave up 1 base, with 8 bases separating them. The CDR3 DNA follows: TGTGCCATCAGTGAGTCGTCTAGCCGCACAGATACGCAGTATTTT. The encoded protein is CAISESSSRTDTQYF.

The chain recombines TRBV5-4 with TRBJ1-1; 8 nucleotides match TRBD1. V shed 2 bases and J 4 bases; nucleotides not matched to a gene: 7. The length of the CDR3 is 15 residues. CDR1 SGHNT and CDR2 YYREEE come from the germline V gene (reference sequence). CDR3 protein: CASSLPDREGTEAFF. DNA for the CDR3: TGTGCCAGCAGCTTACCGGACAGGGAGGGCACTGAAGCTTTCTTT.